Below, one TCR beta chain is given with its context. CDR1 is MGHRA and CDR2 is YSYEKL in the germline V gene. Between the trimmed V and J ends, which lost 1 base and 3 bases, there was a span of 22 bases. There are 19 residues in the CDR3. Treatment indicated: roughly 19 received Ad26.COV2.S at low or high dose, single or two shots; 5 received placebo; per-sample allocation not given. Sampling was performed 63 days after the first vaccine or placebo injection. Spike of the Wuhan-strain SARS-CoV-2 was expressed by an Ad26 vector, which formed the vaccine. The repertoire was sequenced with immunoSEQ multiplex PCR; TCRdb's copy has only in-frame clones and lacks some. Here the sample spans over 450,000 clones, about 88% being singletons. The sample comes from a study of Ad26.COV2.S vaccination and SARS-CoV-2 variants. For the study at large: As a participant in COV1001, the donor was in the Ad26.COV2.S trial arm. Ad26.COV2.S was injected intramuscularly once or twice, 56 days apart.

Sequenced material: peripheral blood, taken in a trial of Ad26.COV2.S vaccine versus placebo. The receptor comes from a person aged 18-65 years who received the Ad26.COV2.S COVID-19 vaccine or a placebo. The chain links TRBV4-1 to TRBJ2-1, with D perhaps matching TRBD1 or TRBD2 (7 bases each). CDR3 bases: TGCGCCAGCAGCCAAGTTAGAAGTGGCAGGGGGGGATTCTACAATGAGCAGTTCTTC. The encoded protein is CASSQVRSGRGGFYNEQFF.